These 18 T cell receptor beta chains were sequenced from one sample in a study of Ad26.COV2.S vaccination and SARS-CoV-2 variants. Specified treatment: over 15 received Ad26.COV2.S at low or high dose, single or two shots; about 5 received placebo; per-sample allocation not given. Day 63 following the first vaccine or placebo injection was when the samples were taken. Clones were read by immunoSEQ multiplex PCR, and TCRdb kept only the in-frame ones, dropping some. The repertoire consists of roughly 330,000 clones, with around 90% occurring once and the leading ten covering around 5.5%. The sequencing used peripheral blood, collected in a trial of Ad26.COV2.S vaccine versus placebo. Source of these receptors: a person aged 18-65 years who received the Ad26.COV2.S COVID-19 vaccine or a placebo.

The chain uses TRBV19 and TRBJ1-1, with D perhaps matching TRBD1 (5 bases). The CDR3 spans 15 residues. Trimming left V 6 bases short and J 0 bases short, with 14 bases between. CDR1 and CDR2 from the germline V gene are LNHDA and SQIVND (reference sequence). CDR3 sequence reads: CASRTTGRMNTEAFF. Here the CDR3 DNA reads TGTGCCAGTAGAACTACGGGACGGATGAACACTGAAGCTTTCTTT.

The V and J genes are TRBV6-5 and TRBJ2-3; 12 nucleotides match TRBD2. Germline CDR1 is MNHEY and CDR2 is SVGAGI. V was clipped by 6 bases and J by 1 base; unmatched bases: 2. The CDR3 covers 15 residues. This CDR3 is CASRRLAGGTDTQYF. The CDR3 DNA is TGTGCCAGCAGAAGACTAGCGGGGGGCACAGATACGCAGTATTTT.

Regarding this clone: Additional DNA sequences in this sample encode the identical CDR3. This sequence joins TRBV18 and TRBJ1-2; no firm D call. The CDR3 sequence is 11 residues long. Per germline, CDR1 KGHSH and CDR2 LQKENI. V was shortened by 3 bases and J by 3 bases, with 2 bases between the two germline ends. As DNA, the CDR3 is TGTGCCAGCTCACCGGACTATGGCTACACCTTC. Translation gives CASSPDYGYTF.

The genes are TRBV5-5 and TRBJ2-2; TRBD2 agrees at 12 bases. With V trimmed by 2 bases and J by 5 bases, 10 bases remained unmatched. CDR1 and CDR2 from the germline V gene are SGHKS and YYEKEE (reference sequence). The CDR3 runs to 18 residues. CDR3 amino acids: CASSFPLVTSGRTGELFF. The CDR3 DNA reads as TGTGCCAGCAGCTTCCCGCTTGTAACTAGCGGGAGGACCGGGGAGCTGTTTTTT.

The CDR3 spells CASEGQPNQPQHF. CDR3 sequence (DNA): TGTGCCAGCGAGGGGCAGCCAAATCAGCCCCAGCATTTT. The rearrangement joins TRBV5-8 to TRBJ1-5; TRBD1 is a possible D gene (5 bases). This CDR3 comprises 13 residues. Germline loops: CDR1 SGHTS, CDR2 YDEGEE. Trimming stripped 7 bases from V and 4 bases from J, with 12 bases between.

The J gene is TRBJ2-1, the V gene TRBV6-5, with TRBD1 as a possible D gene (5 bases). The V gene lost 0 bases and the J gene lost 10 bases, with 10 bases spanning the gap. Germline assignment: CDR1 MNHEY and CDR2 SVGAGI. The CDR3 length is 13 residues. CDR3 DNA: TGTGCCAGCAGTTACTCGGGGCCCAAGGAGCAGTTCTTC. Translated, it gives CASSYSGPKEQFF.

The CDR3 DNA is TGTGCCACCCATTTCGATGGGGTGGGCACCGGGGAGCTGTTTTTT. Amino acids: CATHFDGVGTGELFF. This chain uses TRBV6-5 with TRBJ2-2; no clear D gene. This CDR3 has 15 residues. Between the trimmed V and J ends, which lost 10 bases and 4 bases, there was a span of 19 bases. The V gene's germline CDR1 is MNHEY and CDR2 SVGAGI.

DNA for the CDR3: TGTGCCACCAGTGGAGGGACTAGCGGGAGAGTATTTGATGAGCAGTTCTTC. Translated, it gives CATSGGTSGRVFDEQFF. The chain uses TRBV24-1 and TRBJ2-1; 14 bases fit TRBD2. The V and J ends lost 5 bases and 8 bases, in that order; junction bases with no gene match: 10. The CDR3 extends over 17 amino acids. Germline CDR1 reads KGHDR; CDR2 reads SFDVKD.

The V and J genes are TRBV6-5 and TRBJ2-7; no clear D. The germline V gene encodes CDR1 MNHEY and CDR2 SVGAGI. V shed 1 base and J shed 0 bases, with 4 bases lying between them. This CDR3 has 13 residues. CDR3 amino acids: CASSYFGSYEQYF. In nucleotides, the CDR3 is TGTGCCAGCAGTTACTTTGGCTCCTACGAGCAGTACTTC.

This chain connects TRBV6-4 to TRBJ2-1; D may be TRBD1 (5 bases). Deletions cut 1 base from V and 10 bases from J, with 8 bases between. This CDR3 is 12 amino acids long. Germline assignment: CDR1 MRHNA and CDR2 SNTAGT. This CDR3 reads CASSDYNREQFF. The CDR3 nucleotides are TGTGCCAGCAGTGACTACAACAGGGAGCAGTTCTTC.

V gene TRBV18 combines with J gene TRBJ1-5; the D gene is possibly TRBD1 (5 bases). The CDR3 extends over 14 amino acids. Germline lookup yields CDR1 KGHSH and CDR2 LQKENI. V was clipped by 6 bases and J by 0 bases, with 9 bases between them. The CDR3 bases are TGTGCCAGCTCGACAGACCATAGCAATCAGCCCCAGCATTTT. It specifies CASSTDHSNQPQHF.

The chain carries TRBV24-1 and TRBJ2-1, with 8 bases fitting TRBD1. In germline, CDR1 is KGHDR, CDR2 SFDVKD. With 4 bases clipped from V and 0 bases from J, the junction kept 4 bases outside the gene matches. The CDR3 sequence is 16 residues long. The CDR3 DNA sequence: TGTGCCACCAGTGACCGACAGGGGAGCTCCTACAATGAGCAGTTCTTC. This gives the protein CATSDRQGSSYNEQFF.

This clone was detected only a few times. The chain combines TRBV27 with TRBJ1-5, with 10 bases that match TRBD1. CDR3 length: 15 amino acids. The V gene end was trimmed by 5 bases and the J gene end by 7 bases; junction bases not matched to a gene: 8. Germline loops: CDR1 MNHEY, CDR2 SMNVEV (reference sequence). The CDR3 here is CASSQGQGLRQPQHF. DNA of the CDR3: TGTGCCAGCAGTCAGGGACAGGGGTTGAGACAGCCCCAGCATTTT.

This rearrangement joins TRBV6-2 or TRBV6-3 to TRBJ2-2, with D possibly matching TRBD2 (5 bases). This CDR3 spans 14 amino acids. V lost 6 bases to trimming and J lost 6 bases, with 14 bases between them. Germline loops: CDR1 MNHEY, CDR2 SVGEGT. The chain's CDR3 is CASSLDSWAGELFF. In DNA, the CDR3 is TGTGCCAGCAGCTTGGACTCGTGGGCCGGGGAGCTGTTTTTT.

This chain links TRBV9 with TRBJ1-2; the D gene is possibly TRBD1 (5 bases). The CDR3 sequence is 17 residues long. Germline V lookup: CDR1 SGDLS, CDR2 YYNGEE. Trimming removed 7 bases from V and 2 bases from J, with 24 bases in between. This CDR3 reads CASLGAQGPTNNYGYTF. The CDR3 bases are TGTGCCAGCCTTGGGGCCCAGGGACCTACGAACAACTATGGCTACACCTTC.

J is TRBJ1-6 and V is TRBV4-1; 8 bases are a match to TRBD1. The CDR3 is 15 amino acids. Germline CDR1 and CDR2: MGHRA and YSYEKL. Trimming at V came to 2 bases and at J to 7 bases, leaving 4 bases not matched to a gene. The CDR3, as DNA: TGCGCCAGCAGCCAATTCGGACAGGGAAATTCACCCCTCCACTTT. Its protein is CASSQFGQGNSPLHF.

The chain couples TRBV18 to TRBJ1-1; 11 bases are a match to TRBD1. The CDR3 has 17 amino acids. V was pared by 0 bases and J by 5 bases, with 8 bases of the junction left unmatched. Germline CDR1 and CDR2: KGHSH and LQKENI. CDR3 region: CASSPPPGTGGGTEAFF. The CDR3 region has the DNA TGTGCCAGCTCACCACCTCCCGGGACAGGGGGAGGAACTGAAGCTTTCTTT.

The CDR3 region has the DNA TGTGCCAGCAGCCGGGACAGGGATGAAGCTTTCTTT. Residues: CASSRDRDEAFF. The rearrangement uses TRBV11-3 and TRBJ1-1, with 9 nucleotides matching TRBD1. Germline-derived CDR1 and CDR2 are SGHNT and YENEEA. The CDR3 has 12 residues. Trimming removed 5 bases from V and 7 bases from J; junction bases left unmatched: 2.